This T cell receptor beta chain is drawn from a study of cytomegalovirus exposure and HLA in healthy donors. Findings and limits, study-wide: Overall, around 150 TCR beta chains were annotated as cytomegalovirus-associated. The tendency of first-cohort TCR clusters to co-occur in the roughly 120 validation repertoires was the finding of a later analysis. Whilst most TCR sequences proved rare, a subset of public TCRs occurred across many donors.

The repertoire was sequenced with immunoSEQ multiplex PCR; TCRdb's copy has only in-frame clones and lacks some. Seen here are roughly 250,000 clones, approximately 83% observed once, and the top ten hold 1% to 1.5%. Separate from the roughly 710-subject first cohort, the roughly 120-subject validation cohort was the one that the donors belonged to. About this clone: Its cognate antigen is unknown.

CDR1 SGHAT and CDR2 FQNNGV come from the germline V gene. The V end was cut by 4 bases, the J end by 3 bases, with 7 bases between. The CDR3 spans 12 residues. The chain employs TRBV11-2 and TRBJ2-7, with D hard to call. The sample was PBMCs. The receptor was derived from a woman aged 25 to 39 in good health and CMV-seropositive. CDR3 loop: CASSSLFYEQYF. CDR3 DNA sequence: TGTGCCAGCAGCTCTCTATTCTACGAGCAGTACTTC.